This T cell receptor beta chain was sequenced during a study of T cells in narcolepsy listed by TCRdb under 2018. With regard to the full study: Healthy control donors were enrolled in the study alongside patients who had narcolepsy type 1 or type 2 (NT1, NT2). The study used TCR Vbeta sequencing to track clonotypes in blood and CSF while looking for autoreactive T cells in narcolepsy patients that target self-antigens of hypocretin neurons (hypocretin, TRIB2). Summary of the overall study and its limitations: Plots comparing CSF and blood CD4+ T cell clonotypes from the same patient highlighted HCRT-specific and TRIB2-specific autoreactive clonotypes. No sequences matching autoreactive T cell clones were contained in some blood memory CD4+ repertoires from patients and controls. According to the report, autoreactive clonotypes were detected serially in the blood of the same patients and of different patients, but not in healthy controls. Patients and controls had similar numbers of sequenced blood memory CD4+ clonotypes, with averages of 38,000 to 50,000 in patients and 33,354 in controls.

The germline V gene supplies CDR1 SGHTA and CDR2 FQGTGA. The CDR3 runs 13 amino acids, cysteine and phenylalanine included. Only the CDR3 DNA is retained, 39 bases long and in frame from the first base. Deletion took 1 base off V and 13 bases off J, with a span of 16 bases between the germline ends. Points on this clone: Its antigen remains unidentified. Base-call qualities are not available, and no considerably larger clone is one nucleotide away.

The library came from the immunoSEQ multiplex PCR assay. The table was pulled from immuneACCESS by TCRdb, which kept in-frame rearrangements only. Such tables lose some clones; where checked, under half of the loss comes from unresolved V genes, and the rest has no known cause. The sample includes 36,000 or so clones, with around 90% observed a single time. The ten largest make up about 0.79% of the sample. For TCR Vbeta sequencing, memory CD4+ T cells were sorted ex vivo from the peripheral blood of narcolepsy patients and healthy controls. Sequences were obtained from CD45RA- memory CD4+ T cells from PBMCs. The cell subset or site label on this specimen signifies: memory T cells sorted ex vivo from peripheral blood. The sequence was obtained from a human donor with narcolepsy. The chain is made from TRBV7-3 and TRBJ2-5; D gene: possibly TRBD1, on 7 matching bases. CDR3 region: CASSLNQGGAMYF. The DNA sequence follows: TGTGCCAGCAGCTTAAACCAGGGGGGAGCGATGTACTTC.